Each of the 15 T cell receptor beta chains below was sequenced from the same sample in a study of graft-versus-host responses after intestinal transplantation (dated by TCRdb to about 2021). Per the publication, the time point label means: cells obtained before transplantation from donor or recipient. Library construction relied on the immunoSEQ multiplex PCR assay. Drawn from immuneACCESS, this table holds only the in-frame rearrangements with V and J called that TCRdb kept. Clones are partly lost; checked studies trace under half to an unresolved V gene and leave the rest unexplained. The sample includes approximately 63,000 clones, with about 94% observed a single time. The biggest ten clones account for 0.38% of the sample. These receptors have no identified antigens. Material: unstimulated CD4+ T cells sorted from spleen or lymph node cells, obtained before transplant. These receptors were obtained from a human donor who was the organ donor for an intestinal transplant.

The chain couples TRBV7-2 to TRBJ2-3; 8 nucleotides align to TRBD1. Trimming at V came to 5 bases and at J to 2 bases, leaving 6 bases not matched to a gene. The germline CDR1 and CDR2 sequences are SGHTA and FQGNSA. CDR3 length: 15 residues. The CDR3 here is CASSPWDRTTDTQYF. The DNA of the CDR3 is TGTGCCAGCAGCCCCTGGGACAGGACCACAGATACGCAGTATTTT.

This clone was counted once. The chain recombines TRBV18 with TRBJ1-5; possible D gene TRBD1, 6 bases. V was clipped by 3 bases and J by 1 base, with 10 bases between them. The length of the CDR3 is 15 residues. Germline CDR1 and CDR2: KGHSH and LQKENI. Here the CDR3 reads CASSPARGSNQPQHF. DNA for the CDR3: TGTGCCAGCTCACCGGCCAGGGGAAGCAATCAGCCCCAGCATTTT.

The chain links TRBV6-1 to TRBJ1-5; D not resolved. This CDR3 region has 12 residues. CDR1 and CDR2 from the germline V gene are MNHNS and SASEGT. V was pared by 3 bases and J by 5 bases, with 5 bases between. Here the CDR3 reads CASSDTHQPQHF. CDR3 DNA: TGTGCCAGCAGTGACACCCATCAGCCCCAGCATTTT.

V is TRBV5-1 and J is TRBJ2-2; either TRBD1 or TRBD2 may supply D (5 bases each). Germline values: CDR1 SGHRS, CDR2 YFSETQ. The germline V and J ends were trimmed by 0 bases and 1 base, with 10 bases remaining between them. This CDR3 has 16 residues. CDR3 sequence: CASSLGGSKNTGELFF. The CDR3, as DNA: TGCGCCAGCAGCTTGGGGGGGAGTAAGAACACCGGGGAGCTGTTTTTT. Drawing the rest from reference TRBV5-1 and TRBJ2-2, the complete variable domain is KAGVTQTPRYLIKTRGQQVTLSCSPISGHRSVSWYQQTPGQGLQFLFEYFSETQRNKGNFPGRFSGRQFSNSRSEMNVSTLELGDSALYLCASSLGGSKNTGELFFGEGSRLTVL.

The chain joins TRBV25-1 to TRBJ2-3; D uncertain. Germline assignment: CDR1 MGHDK and CDR2 SYGVNS. The V end was cut by 4 bases, the J end by 0 bases, with 17 bases between. The CDR3 is 17 residues long. CDR3 amino acids: CASSADVAETSTDTQYF. The CDR3 region has the DNA TGTGCCAGCAGTGCTGACGTGGCCGAAACTAGCACAGATACGCAGTATTTT.

The chain has TRBV5-1 and TRBJ1-5; D unresolved. The CDR3 runs 14 residues. V dropped 3 bases and J dropped 3 bases, with 10 bases sitting between them. Looked up from germline, CDR1 is SGHRS and CDR2 is YFSETQ. CDR3 amino acids: CASSSGPINQPQHF. The CDR3 bases are TGCGCCAGCAGCTCCGGACCCATCAATCAGCCCCAGCATTTT.

The genes are TRBV28 and TRBJ2-2; tentatively, D is TRBD2 (5 bases). With 6 bases removed from V and 6 bases from J, the gap between germline ends came to 17 bases. There are 15 residues in the CDR3. CDR1 and CDR2 (germline): MDHEN, SYDVKM. DNA of the CDR3: TGTGCCAGCAGCCCACCATACCCGGGGTCCGGGGAGCTGTTTTTT. The encoded protein is CASSPPYPGSGELFF. Together with reference TRBV28 and TRBJ2-2, the CDR3 gives the full variable domain: DVKVTQSSRYLVKRTGEKVFLECVQDMDHENMFWYRQDPGLGLRLIYFSYDVKMKEKGDIPEGYSVSREKKERFSLILESASTNQTSMYLCASSPPYPGSGELFFGEGSRLTVL.

The chain combines TRBV4-2 with TRBJ1-2; 11 bases are a match to TRBD1. Unmatched junction bases numbered 5, after V lost 0 bases and J lost 8 bases. The CDR3 consists of 15 residues. CDR1 LGHNA and CDR2 YNFKEQ come from the germline V gene. The CDR3 DNA follows: TGTGCCAGCAGCCAAGATTTTTGGACAGGGGGCGGCTACACCTTC. Its translation is CASSQDFWTGGGYTF.

The rearrangement joins TRBV5-6 to TRBJ2-7, with D hard to call. Germline assignment: CDR1 SGHDT and CDR2 YYEEEE. The length of the CDR3 is 16 residues. V was pared by 2 bases and J by 3 bases, with 18 bases between. In DNA form, the CDR3 reads TGTGCCAGCAGCTTTCCTACCCCCGGCGGAGTCTACGAGCAGTACTTC. Encoded protein: CASSFPTPGGVYEQYF.

This chain links TRBV6-5 with TRBJ1-1; no firm D call. V was cut by 2 bases and J by 1 base, with 8 bases left in between. This CDR3 is 14 amino acids long. From germline, CDR1 is MNHEY and CDR2 SVGAGI. The CDR3 reads CASSYRIANTEAFF. The CDR3 coding sequence is TGTGCCAGCAGTTACAGAATTGCGAACACTGAAGCTTTCTTT.

The gene calls are TRBV19 and TRBJ1-1; D is perhaps TRBD1 (5 bases). Trimming took off 5 bases at V and 6 bases at J, with 16 bases between the two ends. The CDR3 is 14 amino acids. The V gene's germline CDR1 is LNHDA and CDR2 SQIVND (reference sequence). The CDR3 here is CASSHRQKRSEAFF. The CDR3, as DNA: TGTGCCAGTAGTCACCGACAGAAAAGATCTGAAGCTTTCTTT.

The rearrangement links TRBV6-6 to TRBJ2-2, with 7 bases aligning to TRBD1. The CDR3 consists of 16 residues. The V and J ends lost 2 bases and 0 bases, in that order; junction bases with no gene match: 3. Germline values: CDR1 MNHNY, CDR2 SVGAGI (reference sequence). The DNA for the CDR3 is TGTGCCAGCAGTTACCGGGACAGCGCGAACACCGGGGAGCTGTTTTTT. Encoded protein: CASSYRDSANTGELFF.

The V gene is TRBV6-1, the J gene TRBJ1-1, with 7 bases that match TRBD1. V shed 9 bases and J 11 bases; nucleotides not matched to a gene: 15. This CDR3 spans 13 amino acids. Per germline, CDR1 MNHNS and CDR2 SASEGT. CDR3 in amino acids: CASTRGQTVPAFF. The DNA of the CDR3 is TGTGCCAGTACAAGGGGGCAAACAGTTCCGGCTTTCTTT.

The CDR3, as DNA: TGCGCCAGCAGCTTACAGGGCCCAACTTTCTCTGGAAACACCATATATTTT. Translated: CASSLQGPTFSGNTIYF. The chain links TRBV5-1 to TRBJ1-3; possibly TRBD1 for D (6 bases). This CDR3 contains 17 residues. V lost 2 bases and J 0 bases, leaving 15 bases between the germline ends. Germline V gene lookup returns CDR1 SGHRS and CDR2 YFSETQ. Variable domain in full (rest from reference TRBV5-1 and TRBJ1-3): KAGVTQTPRYLIKTRGQQVTLSCSPISGHRSVSWYQQTPGQGLQFLFEYFSETQRNKGNFPGRFSGRQFSNSRSEMNVSTLELGDSALYLCASSLQGPTFSGNTIYFGEGSWLTVV.

The chain carries TRBV25-1 and TRBJ1-2; 8 bases match TRBD1. Germline V gives CDR1 MGHDK, CDR2 SYGVNS. J lost 5 bases, V lost 5 bases, and 4 bases had no gene match. CDR3 length: 13 amino acids. The CDR3 region has the DNA TGTGCCAGCAGTATTAGACAGGGGTATGGCTACACCTTC. Protein product: CASSIRQGYGYTF.